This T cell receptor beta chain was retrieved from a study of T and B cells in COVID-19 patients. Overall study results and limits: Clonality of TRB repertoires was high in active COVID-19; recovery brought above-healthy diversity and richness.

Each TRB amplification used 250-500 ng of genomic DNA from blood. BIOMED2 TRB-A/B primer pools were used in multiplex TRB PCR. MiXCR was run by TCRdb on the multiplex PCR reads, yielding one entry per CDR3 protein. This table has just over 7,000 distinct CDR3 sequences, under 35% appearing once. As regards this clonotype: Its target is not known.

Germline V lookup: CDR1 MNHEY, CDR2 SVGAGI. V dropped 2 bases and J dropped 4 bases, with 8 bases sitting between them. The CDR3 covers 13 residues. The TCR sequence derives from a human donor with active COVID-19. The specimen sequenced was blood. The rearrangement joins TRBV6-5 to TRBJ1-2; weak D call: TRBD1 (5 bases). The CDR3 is CASSYGATYGYTF. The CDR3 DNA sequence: TGTGCCAGCAGTTACGGGGCCACCTATGGCTACACCTTC.